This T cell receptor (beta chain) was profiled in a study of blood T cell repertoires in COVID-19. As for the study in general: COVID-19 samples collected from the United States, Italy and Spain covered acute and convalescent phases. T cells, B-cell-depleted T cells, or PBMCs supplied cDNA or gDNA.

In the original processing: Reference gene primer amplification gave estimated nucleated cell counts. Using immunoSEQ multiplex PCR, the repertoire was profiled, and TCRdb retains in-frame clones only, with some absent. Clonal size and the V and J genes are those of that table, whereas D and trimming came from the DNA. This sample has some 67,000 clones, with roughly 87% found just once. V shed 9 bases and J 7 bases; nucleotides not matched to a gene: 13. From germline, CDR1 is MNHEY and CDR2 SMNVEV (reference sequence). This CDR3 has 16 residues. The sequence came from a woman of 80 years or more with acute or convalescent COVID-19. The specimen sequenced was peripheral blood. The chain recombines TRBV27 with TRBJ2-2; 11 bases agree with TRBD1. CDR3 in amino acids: CASQKRTGGIGGELFF. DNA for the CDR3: TGTGCCAGTCAGAAACGGACAGGGGGCATAGGCGGGGAGCTGTTTTTT.